The next 27 T cell receptor beta chains were all read from a single sample in a study of blood T cell repertoires in COVID-19. Sequencing used immunoSEQ multiplex PCR; TCRdb keeps in-frame clones, though not all of them. The sample has under 55,000 clones; about 90% are singletons. The specimen was peripheral blood. Receptors originate from an elderly woman with COVID-19, enrolled during active disease.

The chain has TRBV24-1 and TRBJ2-1; TRBD1 is a possible D gene (6 bases). Per the germline V gene, CDR1 is KGHDR and CDR2 is SFDVKD. The CDR3 contains 15 residues. With 5 bases removed from V and 2 bases from J, the gap between germline ends came to 12 bases. DNA for the CDR3: TGTGCCACCAGTGGAGGGGGTTCGACCTACAATGAGCAGTTCTTC. This gives the protein CATSGGGSTYNEQFF.

V is TRBV29-1 and J is TRBJ2-7; weak D call: TRBD1 (6 bases). The CDR3 has 13 residues. Germline V gene lookup returns CDR1 SQVTM and CDR2 ANQGSEA. V lost 4 bases, J lost 3 bases, and 13 bases lay in between. The CDR3 loop is CSVGVRTDYEQYF. The CDR3, as DNA: TGCAGCGTTGGGGTTAGGACAGACTACGAGCAGTACTTC.

The chain uses TRBV6-1 and TRBJ2-7; TRBD1 aligns across 11 bases. This CDR3 has 15 amino acids. J lost 3 bases, V lost 3 bases, and 4 bases had no gene match. In germline, CDR1 is MNHNS, CDR2 SASEGT. CDR3 in DNA: TGTGCCAGCAGTGAGCCAGGGACAGGGGGCTACGAGCAGTACTTC. This encodes CASSEPGTGGYEQYF.

V gene TRBV9 combines with J gene TRBJ1-3; possibly TRBD1 for D (6 bases). The V and J ends lost 0 bases and 2 bases respectively, with 18 bases between them. The CDR3 has 18 amino acids. Germline V lookup: CDR1 SGDLS, CDR2 YYNGEE. CDR3 protein: CASSVEYGSGEAGNTIYF. For the CDR3, the DNA is TGTGCCAGCAGCGTAGAATATGGGTCAGGGGAAGCTGGAAACACCATATATTTT.

This rearrangement joins TRBV4-1 to TRBJ2-1; possibly TRBD2 for D (6 bases). Trimming pared 2 bases from V and 10 bases from J, leaving 15 bases between. CDR1 and CDR2 from the germline V gene are MGHRA and YSYEKL. The CDR3 runs to 14 residues. CDR3 in DNA: TGCGCCAGCAGCCAACTAGGCGGGATCGGGGAGCAGTTCTTC. Amino acids: CASSQLGGIGEQFF.

The rearrangement joins TRBV5-8 to TRBJ1-5; 9 bases line up with TRBD1. The CDR3 totals 15 residues. Trimming cost V 1 base and J 7 bases; bases outside gene matches: 6. Germline V lookup: CDR1 SGHTS, CDR2 YDEGEE. CDR3 amino acids: CASSLYGTGLQPQHF. DNA of the CDR3: TGTGCCAGCAGCTTGTACGGGACAGGGTTACAGCCCCAGCATTTT. Looking up the rest from reference TRBV5-8 and TRBJ1-5 gives the full variable domain: EAGVTQSPTHLIKTRGQQATLRCSPISGHTSVYWYQQALGLGLQFLLWYDEGEERNRGNFPPRFSGRQFPNYSSELNVNALELEDSALYLCASSLYGTGLQPQHFGDGTRLSIL.

The chain employs TRBV6-2 or TRBV6-3 and TRBJ2-7; no firm D call. Between the trimmed V and J ends, which lost 6 bases and 7 bases, there was a span of 13 bases. This CDR3 region has 12 residues. The germline gives CDR1 MNHEY, CDR2 SVGEGT. The CDR3 nucleotides are TGTGCCAGCAGCCAAACGGCCAGGGAGCAGTACTTC. Amino acid sequence: CASSQTAREQYF.

The chain employs TRBV5-1 and TRBJ2-5, with 8 bases matching TRBD2. The CDR3 is made up of 16 amino acids. Germline loops: CDR1 SGHRS, CDR2 YFSETQ. V trimming: 3 bases; J trimming: 5 bases; junction bases outside the gene matches: 12. Here the CDR3 reads CASSSLPSGSKETQYF. CDR3 sequence (DNA): TGCGCCAGCAGCTCCCTTCCAAGCGGGAGCAAGGAGACCCAGTACTTC.

CDR3 protein: CASSGTSGGTDTQYF. CDR3 nucleotides: TGTGCCAGCAGCGGGACTAGCGGGGGCACAGATACGCAGTATTTT. The chain has TRBV2 and TRBJ2-3; 13 positions match TRBD2. The CDR3 spans 15 residues. Germline CDR1 SNHLY, CDR2 FYNNEI. V gave up 6 bases and J gave up 1 base; unmatched junction bases: 1.

The chain couples TRBV5-1 to TRBJ2-7, with TRBD2 matching 10 bases. V lost 0 bases, J lost 4 bases, and 7 bases stayed unmatched. This CDR3 has 16 residues. Germline CDR1 is SGHRS and CDR2 is YFSETQ. As DNA, the CDR3 is TGCGCCAGCAGCTTGGTAAGCGGGGGGGCTGGGTACGAGCAGTACTTC. Its protein product is CASSLVSGGAGYEQYF.

The chain recombines TRBV5-1 with TRBJ2-3, with a weak D call TRBD2 (6 bases). This CDR3 has 13 amino acids. The V end lost 4 bases, the J end lost 3 bases, and 9 bases lay between the germline ends. CDR1 is SGHRS, CDR2 YFSETQ, per germline. CDR3 residues: CASSPAGTDTQYF. The CDR3 DNA is TGCGCCAGCAGCCCGGCGGGGACAGATACGCAGTATTTT.

The gene calls are TRBV5-1 and TRBJ1-4; D gene unclear. Germline V lookup: CDR1 SGHRS, CDR2 YFSETQ. V lost 0 bases, J lost 3 bases, and 6 bases lay in between. This CDR3 has 14 residues. CDR3 bases: TGCGCCAGCAGCTTGGGACACCCTAATGAAAAACTGTTTTTT. This sequence encodes CASSLGHPNEKLFF.

This clone was counted a single time. The V call is TRBV7-9, the J call TRBJ1-2; D gene uncertain. The CDR3 totals 15 residues. CDR1 is SEHNR, CDR2 FQNEAQ, per germline (reference sequence). Trimming stripped 4 bases from V and 3 bases from J, with 15 bases between. The DNA for the CDR3 is TGTGCCAGCAGCTCCAGCGGCGGCGGATACTATGGCTACACCTTC. This translates into CASSSSGGGYYGYTF.

V usage is TRBV19 and J usage is TRBJ1-6; no reliable D call. The CDR3 contains 16 residues. Between the trimmed V and J ends, which lost 5 bases and 8 bases, there was a span of 19 bases. Per germline, CDR1 LNHDA and CDR2 SQIVND (reference sequence). The CDR3: CASSAVEGFRHSPLHF. For the CDR3, the DNA is TGTGCCAGTAGTGCCGTGGAGGGTTTTCGGCATTCACCCCTCCACTTT.

V is TRBV12-3 or TRBV12-4 and J is TRBJ1-1; D is ambiguous. The CDR3 has 13 residues. CDR3 DNA: TGTGCTATCGACTCCGGGAAGAACACTGAAGCTTTCTTT. As protein: CAIDSGKNTEAFF.

The V call is TRBV19, the J call TRBJ1-6; 8 bases align to TRBD1. CDR1 and CDR2 (germline): LNHDA, SQIVND (reference sequence). The CDR3 is 12 residues long. The trim removed 10 bases at V and 13 bases at J, leaving 9 bases unmatched. CDR3 amino acids: CATHLGTGPLHF. CDR3 bases: TGTGCCACCCACCTTGGGACAGGCCCCCTCCACTTT.

This sequence joins TRBV19 and TRBJ1-2; tentative D call: TRBD1 (6 bases). V was pared by 4 bases and J by 4 bases, with 10 bases between. Germline V gene data show CDR1 as LNHDA and CDR2 as SQIVND (reference sequence). CDR3 length: 13 amino acids. The CDR3 sequence is CASSTGQRYGYTF. CDR3 nucleotides: TGTGCCAGTAGTACAGGACAGCGCTATGGCTACACCTTC.

This chain joins TRBV18 and TRBJ1-3, with TRBD1 matching over 9 bases. Germline loops: CDR1 KGHSH, CDR2 LQKENI. The CDR3 spans 15 residues. The V and J ends lost 3 bases and 5 bases, in that order; junction bases with no gene match: 5. CDR3 bases: TGTGCCAGCTCACCTACACAGGGGGCTAGAAACACCATATATTTT. This gives the protein CASSPTQGARNTIYF.

This chain connects TRBV12-3 or TRBV12-4 to TRBJ1-1; no clear D gene. V was clipped by 2 bases and J by 4 bases, with 8 bases between them. This CDR3 region has 13 residues. CDR3: CASSLYSSTEAFF. DNA for the CDR3: TGTGCCAGCAGTTTATATAGTAGCACTGAAGCTTTCTTT.

This clone has only one observation. The rearrangement uses TRBV5-1 and TRBJ1-2, with 9 bases fitting TRBD1. Germline CDR1 reads SGHRS; CDR2 reads YFSETQ. V trimming: 5 bases; J trimming: 5 bases; junction bases outside the gene matches: 4. The CDR3 loop spans 13 amino acids. The CDR3 sequence: CASRLGQGYGYTF. For the CDR3, the DNA is TGCGCCAGCAGACTCGGACAGGGGTATGGCTACACCTTC.

The rearrangement uses TRBV2 and TRBJ1-5, with unresolved D. Germline V gene data show CDR1 as SNHLY and CDR2 as FYNNEI. This CDR3 region has 15 residues. Trimming stripped 4 bases from V and 2 bases from J, with 12 bases between. The CDR3 sequence is CASSAARGGNQPQHF. CDR3 DNA: TGTGCCAGCAGTGCCGCGCGGGGAGGCAATCAGCCCCAGCATTTT. The full variable domain, in which reference TRBV2 and TRBJ1-5 provide the parts outside the CDR3, is EPEVTQTPSHQVTQMGQEVILRCVPISNHLYFYWYRQILGQKVEFLVSFYNNEISEKSEIFDDQFSVERPDGSNFTLKIRSTKLEDSAMYFCASSAARGGNQPQHFGDGTRLSIL.

The CDR3 loop reads CASSLGSSGNYGYTF. Written as DNA, the CDR3 is TGTGCCAGCAGTCTGGGGTCGAGCGGGAACTATGGCTACACCTTC. J is TRBJ1-2 and V is TRBV5-6; D gene ambiguous. Trimming shortened V by 5 bases and J by 2 bases, and 16 bases separated the two germline ends. CDR1 and CDR2 from the germline V gene are SGHDT and YYEEEE. CDR3 length: 15 amino acids.

The chain uses TRBV2 and TRBJ2-3; 9 bases are shared with TRBD2. The V gene end was trimmed by 2 bases and the J gene end by 3 bases; junction bases not matched to a gene: 3. CDR3 length: 15 amino acids. Germline V gives CDR1 SNHLY, CDR2 FYNNEI. The CDR3 protein is CASSERAGGTDTQYF. CDR3 DNA: TGTGCCAGCAGTGAAAGGGCGGGGGGGACAGATACGCAGTATTTT.

The chain recombines TRBV14 with TRBJ2-7, with TRBD1 identical over 8 bases. V lost 1 base and J lost 2; bases outside the gene matches: 4. This CDR3 contains 15 residues. From germline, CDR1 is SGHDN and CDR2 FVKESK. CDR3 region: CASSQGAGGPYEQYF. Written as DNA, the CDR3 is TGTGCCAGCAGCCAAGGGGCAGGGGGCCCCTACGAGCAGTACTTC.

The chain couples TRBV19 to TRBJ1-6; D call uncertain. Germline CDR1 LNHDA, CDR2 SQIVND (reference sequence). V shed 8 bases and J shed 8 bases, with 16 bases lying between them. The CDR3 contains 14 residues. The CDR3 DNA reads as TGTGCCAGTTCCCCAGGTCCGAGTCATTCACCCCTCCACTTT. Amino acid sequence: CASSPGPSHSPLHF.

The V and J genes are TRBV11-3 and TRBJ2-1, with D tentatively TRBD2 (6 bases). Germline CDR1 and CDR2: SGHNT and YENEEA. V lost 5 bases, J lost 7 bases, and 12 bases lay in between. The CDR3 length is 13 residues. This CDR3 is CASSVRDLNEQFF. CDR3 DNA sequence: TGTGCCAGCAGCGTCCGGGACTTGAATGAGCAGTTCTTC.

This clone was detected only a few times. J is TRBJ2-5 and V is TRBV24-1, with 7 bases aligning to TRBD1. The V and J ends lost 2 bases and 1 base, in that order; junction bases with no gene match: 6. The CDR3 runs 16 residues. Germline-derived CDR1 and CDR2 are KGHDR and SFDVKD. The CDR3 here is CATSDSTGPTQETQYF. The DNA of the CDR3 is TGTGCCACCAGTGATTCGACAGGGCCTACCCAAGAGACCCAGTACTTC.